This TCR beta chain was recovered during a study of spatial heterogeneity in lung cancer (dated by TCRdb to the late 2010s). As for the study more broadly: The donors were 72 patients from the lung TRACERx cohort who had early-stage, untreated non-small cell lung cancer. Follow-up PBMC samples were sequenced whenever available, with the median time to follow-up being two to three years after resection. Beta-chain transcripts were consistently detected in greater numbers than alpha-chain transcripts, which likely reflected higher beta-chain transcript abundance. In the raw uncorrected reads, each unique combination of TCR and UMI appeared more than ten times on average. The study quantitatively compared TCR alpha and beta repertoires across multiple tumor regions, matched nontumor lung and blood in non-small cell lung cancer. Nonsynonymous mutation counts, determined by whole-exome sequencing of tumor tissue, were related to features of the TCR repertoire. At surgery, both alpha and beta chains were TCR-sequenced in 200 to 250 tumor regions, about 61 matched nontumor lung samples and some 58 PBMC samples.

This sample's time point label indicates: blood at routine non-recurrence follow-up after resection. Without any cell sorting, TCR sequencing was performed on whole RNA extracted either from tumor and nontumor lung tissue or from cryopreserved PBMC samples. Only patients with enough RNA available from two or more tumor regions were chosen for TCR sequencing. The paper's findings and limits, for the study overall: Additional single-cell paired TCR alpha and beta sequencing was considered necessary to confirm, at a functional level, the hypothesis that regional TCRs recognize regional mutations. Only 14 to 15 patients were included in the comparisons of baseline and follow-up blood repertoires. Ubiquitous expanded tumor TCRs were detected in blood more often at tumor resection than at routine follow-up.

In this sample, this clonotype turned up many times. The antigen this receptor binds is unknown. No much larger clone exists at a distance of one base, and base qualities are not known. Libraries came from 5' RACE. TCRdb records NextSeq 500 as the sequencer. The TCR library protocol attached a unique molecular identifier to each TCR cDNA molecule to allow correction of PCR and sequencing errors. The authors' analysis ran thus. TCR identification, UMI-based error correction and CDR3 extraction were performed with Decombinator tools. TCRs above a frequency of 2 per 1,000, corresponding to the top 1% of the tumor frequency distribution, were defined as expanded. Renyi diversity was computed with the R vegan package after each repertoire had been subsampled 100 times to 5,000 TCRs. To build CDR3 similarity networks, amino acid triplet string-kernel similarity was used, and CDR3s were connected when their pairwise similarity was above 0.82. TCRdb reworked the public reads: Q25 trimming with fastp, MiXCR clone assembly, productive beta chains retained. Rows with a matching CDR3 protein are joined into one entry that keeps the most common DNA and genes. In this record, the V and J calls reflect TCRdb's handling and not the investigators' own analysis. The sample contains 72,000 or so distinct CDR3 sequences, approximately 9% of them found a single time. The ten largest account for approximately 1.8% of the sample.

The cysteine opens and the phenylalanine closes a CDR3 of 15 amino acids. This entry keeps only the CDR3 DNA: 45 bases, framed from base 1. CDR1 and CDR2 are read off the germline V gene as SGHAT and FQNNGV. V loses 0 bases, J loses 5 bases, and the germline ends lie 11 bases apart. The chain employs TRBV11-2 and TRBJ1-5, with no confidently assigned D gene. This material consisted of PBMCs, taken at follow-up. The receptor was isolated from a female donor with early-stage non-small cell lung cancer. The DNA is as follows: TGTGCCAGCAGCTTAGAGGGAAACCCCGATCAGCCCCAGCATTTT. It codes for CASSLEGNPDQPQHF. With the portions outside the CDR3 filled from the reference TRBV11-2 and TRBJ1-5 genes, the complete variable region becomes EAGVAQSPRYKIIEKRQSVAFWCNPISGHATLYWYQQILGQGPKLLIQFQNNGVVDDSQLPKDRFSAERLKGVDSTLKIQPAKLEDSAVYLCASSLEGNPDQPQHFGDGTRLSIL.